This TCR beta chain stems from a study of blood T cells in healthy people across ages. Together with a sample-barcoded 5' primer, a J-beta primer mix was included in a second PCR lasting roughly 7 to 11 cycles. TCRdb fed the 5' RACE reads into MiXCR, producing one record per CDR3 protein. The profile covers 750,000 to 850,000 distinct CDR3 sequences, with 20% to 25% appearing a single time and more than 3% taken by the ten largest. The CDR3 is 15 amino acids. Germline V lookup: CDR1 MNHEY, CDR2 SVGEGT. These data also featured in a second study, about T cells of mothers and their children.

The receptor's source is a boy between 10 and 17 years old in good health. The chain uses TRBV6-2 or TRBV6-3 and TRBJ2-5; 7 nucleotides align to TRBD1. The DNA end is more similar to TRBJ2-1, so the J call may be wrong. Specimen: blood. The CDR3 DNA follows: TGTGCCAGCAGTTCGACAGGGCTGACTACCCATGAGCAGTTCTTC. Its protein is CASSSTGLTTHEQFF.